A single sample is the source of the 9 T cell receptor beta chains below, sequenced in a study of cytomegalovirus exposure and HLA in healthy donors. The PCR used 60 Vbeta and 13 Jbeta primers. Generated by immunoSEQ multiplex PCR, the TCRdb table keeps only in-frame clones and is missing some. The table shows some 190,000 clones, with 77% occurring only once. The specimen was PBMCs. These receptors were collected from a woman aged 30 to 39 in good health and CMV-seropositive.

The V and J genes are TRBV7-2 and TRBJ1-5, with TRBD1 as a possible D gene (5 bases). The CDR3 loop spans 13 amino acids. The V gene lost 5 bases and the J gene lost 7 bases, with 12 bases spanning the gap. The germline V gene has CDR1 SGHTA and CDR2 FQGNSA. CDR3 sequence reads: CASSTFDSQPQHF. In DNA, the CDR3 is TGTGCCAGCAGCACTTTCGACAGCCAGCCCCAGCATTTT.

This clone occurred a few times. The chain combines TRBV5-1 with TRBJ2-2; possibly TRBD1 for D (5 bases). The CDR3 has 13 amino acids. The V gene lost 4 bases and the J gene lost 4 bases, with 8 bases spanning the gap. Germline V gene data show CDR1 as SGHRS and CDR2 as YFSETQ. CDR3 DNA sequence: TGCGCCAGCAGCGTGCAGGGCACCGGGGAGCTGTTTTTT. This gives the protein CASSVQGTGELFF.

The V call is TRBV29-1, the J call TRBJ2-3; tentatively, D is TRBD1 (5 bases). Between the trimmed V and J ends, which lost 7 bases and 7 bases, there was a span of 6 bases. This CDR3 is built from 9 residues. Germline CDR1 reads SQVTM; CDR2 reads ANQGSEA. CDR3 coding DNA: TGCAGCGAGGGGAATACGCAGTATTTT. Protein sequence: CSEGNTQYF.

This chain links TRBV7-9 with TRBJ2-2; no reliable D call. The CDR3 length is 19 residues. V was shortened by 4 bases and J by 0 bases, with 21 bases between the two germline ends. Germline V gene data show CDR1 as SEHNR and CDR2 as FQNEAQ (reference sequence). The CDR3 DNA is TGTGCCAGCAGCTCCATTATGATGCGTTCCTTTGCGAACACCGGGGAGCTGTTTTTT. As protein: CASSSIMMRSFANTGELFF.

The genes are TRBV10-3 and TRBJ1-1, with D possibly matching TRBD1 (6 bases). Germline CDR1 reads ENHRY; CDR2 reads SYGVKD. Trimming removed 6 bases at V and 5 bases at J, with 10 bases between. There are 12 residues in the CDR3. The CDR3 DNA reads as TGTGCCATCAGCGTAGGGGGAACTGAAGCTTTCTTT. Translating it yields CAISVGGTEAFF.

The chain joins TRBV19 to TRBJ2-1; a weak D match, TRBD1 (5 bases). Germline V gene lookup returns CDR1 LNHDA and CDR2 SQIVND (reference sequence). Trimming removed 3 bases at V and 0 bases at J, with 21 bases between. This CDR3 is 19 amino acids long. CDR3 protein: CASSIPTANRNSSYNEQFF. CDR3 sequence (DNA): TGTGCCAGTAGTATCCCGACAGCTAACAGAAATAGCTCCTACAATGAGCAGTTCTTC.

This chain joins TRBV6-5 and TRBJ1-2; no firm D call. Trimming pared 0 bases from V and 1 base from J, leaving 9 bases between. Germline V gene sequence: CDR1 MNHEY, CDR2 SVGAGI. The CDR3 runs 15 residues. The CDR3 here is CASSYSRERNYGYTF. The CDR3 coding sequence is TGTGCCAGCAGTTACTCCCGGGAACGTAACTATGGCTACACCTTC.

Worth noting for this clone: In the same sample, other DNA sequences code for this CDR3. CDR3: CASSQGRTSEYNEQFF. The CDR3 bases are TGCGCCAGCAGCCAAGGACGGACTAGCGAATACAATGAGCAGTTCTTC. This chain connects TRBV4-3 to TRBJ2-1; 9 nucleotides align to TRBD2. Germline V gene sequence: CDR1 LGHNA, CDR2 YSLEER. The CDR3 is 16 residues long. Trimming cost V 1 base and J 4 bases; bases outside gene matches: 5.

The rearrangement links TRBV5-6 to TRBJ2-7; 10 bases match TRBD2. The germline gives CDR1 SGHDT, CDR2 YYEEEE. The CDR3 length is 15 residues. V lost 7 bases, J lost 2 bases, and 9 bases stayed unmatched. CDR3 sequence (DNA): TGTGCCAGCGGTCTAGCGGGAGTCCCCCCCTACGAGCAGTACTTC. It translates to CASGLAGVPPYEQYF. Filled out from reference TRBV5-6 and TRBJ2-7, the complete variable domain reads DAGVTQSPTHLIKTRGQQVTLRCSPKSGHDTVSWYQQALGQGPQFIFQYYEEEERQRGNFPDRFSGHQFPNYSSELNVNALLLGDSALYLCASGLAGVPPYEQYFGPGTRLTVT.